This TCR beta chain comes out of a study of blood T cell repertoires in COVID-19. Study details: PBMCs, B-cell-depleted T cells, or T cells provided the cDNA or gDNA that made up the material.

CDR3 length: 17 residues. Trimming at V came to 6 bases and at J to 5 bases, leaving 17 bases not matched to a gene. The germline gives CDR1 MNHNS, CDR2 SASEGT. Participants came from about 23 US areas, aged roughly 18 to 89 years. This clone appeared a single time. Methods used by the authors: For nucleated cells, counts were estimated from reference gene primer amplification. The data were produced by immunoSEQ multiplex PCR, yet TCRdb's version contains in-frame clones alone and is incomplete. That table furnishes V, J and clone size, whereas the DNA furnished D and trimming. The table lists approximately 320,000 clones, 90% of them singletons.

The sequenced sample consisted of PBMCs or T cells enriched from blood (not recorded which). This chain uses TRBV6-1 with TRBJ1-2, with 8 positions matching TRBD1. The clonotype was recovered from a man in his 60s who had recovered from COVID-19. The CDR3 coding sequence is TGTGCCAGCAGCGAAACCTGGTTGACAGGGGCGCGATATGGCTACACCTTC. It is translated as CASSETWLTGARYGYTF.